The entry that follows covers one TCR beta chain sequence. What antigen it recognizes has not been identified. No clone much larger than this one lies a single base away; base qualities are absent. TCRbeta CDR3 regions were amplified from genomic DNA by means of the immunoSEQ Assay, a bias-controlled multiplex PCR. The source study handled its data this way. Within the assay, amplification of reference gene primers was used to estimate how many nucleated cells each sample contained. To quantify the absolute abundance of each unique TCRbeta CDR3 rearrangement, sequence reads were collapsed and filtered. For each sample, productive Simpson clonality was calculated as the square root of Simpson's diversity index across productive rearrangements. This immuneACCESS table, as held by TCRdb, lists in-frame sequences with V and J called but not all clones. Of the missing ones, under half trace to an unresolved V gene in checked studies; the others have no known cause. For V, J and clone size, that table is used; D and trimming come from the DNA. For this sample there are about 240,000 clones; approximately 78% appear just once. The ten largest clones add up to 12% of the sample.

Trimming takes 5 bases from V and 12 bases from J, and the germline ends sit 11 bases apart. The germline V gene encodes CDR1 SGHVS and CDR2 FQNEAQ. There are 11 amino acids in the CDR3, from cysteine to phenylalanine inclusive. CDR3 DNA only is kept here, 33 bases in frame from base 1. The collaborating institutions used their own protocols to collect whole blood in K2EDTA tubes. For TCRbeta analysis, collaborator samples were shipped as frozen whole blood, as isolated PBMCs, or as DNA extracted from either sample type. This sample was taken from a study of blood T cell repertoires in COVID-19 (dated by TCRdb to between 2020 and 2021). The study in broad terms: Collaborator samples came from the United States, Italy and Spain and covered acute and convalescent phases of COVID-19. The prospective study material was composed of cDNA or gDNA derived from T cells, B-cell-depleted T cells, or PBMCs. The dataset comprised deeply sampled blood TCRbeta repertoires from subjects exposed to, actively infected with, or recovered from COVID-19. The repertoires were made available in a free public database intended to serve as a resource for research on the immune response to SARS-CoV-2. The samples were drawn from the first 160 participants of the ongoing ImmuneRACE study and from 1,254 subjects provided by 6 global collaborators. Sample metadata almost always included a de-identified subject ID, COVID-19 status, age in years and sex. Where available, HLA class I and class II types were taken from metadata supplied by the sample provider and were not determined by assay-based typing.

The study at large found these results: The amount of clinical and demographic metadata varied by source and participant and was provided uncurated.

Sample: peripheral blood. The rearranged segments are TRBV7-8 and TRBJ2-1; D gene: possibly TRBD1, on 6 matching bases. This TCR came from a woman aged 55-69 years with active or convalescent COVID-19. The CDR3 region has the sequence CASSTQGRQFF. The DNA sequence follows: TGTGCCAGCAGCACACAGGGACGGCAGTTCTTC.